The rows below give T cell receptor beta chains drawn from one sample of a study of blood T cell repertoires in COVID-19. Here immunoSEQ multiplex PCR was the method, and the copy in TCRdb shows in-frame clones only, minus some. Here the sample spans tens of thousands of clones, approximately 81% being singletons. Sample: peripheral blood. The source of these receptors is a human donor with acute or convalescent COVID-19. The donor label of this sample is uncertain. The CDR3 runs from the conserved cysteine through the conserved F or W. D genes are given only for firm matches. Rows may omit the clone size; those that give it use once, few, many or a size class.

clone_size | j_call | d_call | v_call | cdr3_aa | cdr3_nt
once | TRBJ2-1 | TRBD1 | TRBV10-3 | CATRQGRLVNEQFF | TGTGCCACCAGACAGGGTAGGTTAGTCAATGAGCAGTTCTTC
once | TRBJ1-2 | TRBD1 | TRBV5-4 | CASSFRQGLDGYTF | TGTGCCAGCAGCTTCCGACAGGGTTTGGACGGCTACACCTTC
- | TRBJ2-6 | - | TRBV7-3 | CASSPQGLTGANVLTF | TGTGCCAGCAGCCCGCAGGGGCTGACTGGGGCCAACGTCCTGACTTTC
- | TRBJ1-1 | - | TRBV7-2 | CASSLVLPPRAFF | TGTGCCAGCAGCTTAGTACTCCCTCCGCGAGCTTTCTTT
- | TRBJ2-2 | - | TRBV5-8 | CASSFNYGGGGTGELFF | TGTGCCAGCAGCTTTAATTACGGGGGAGGTGGAACCGGGGAGCTGTTTTTT
- | TRBJ1-5 | TRBD1 | TRBV6-2/TRBV6-3 | CASSYGQIGTAQHF | TGTGCCAGCAGTTATGGACAGATAGGGACAGCCCAGCATTTT
- | TRBJ2-5 | - | TRBV5-4 | CASSFDTSLQETQYF | TGTGCCAGCAGCTTTGACACGAGCTTACAAGAGACCCAGTACTTC
- | TRBJ2-3 | TRBD2 | TRBV27 | CASSEVRTSRGGTDTQYF | TGTGCCAGCAGTGAAGTAAGGACTAGCCGGGGCGGCACAGATACGCAGTATTTT
- | TRBJ1-1 | - | TRBV7-9 | CASSSRNTEAFF | TGTGCCAGCAGCTCTAGGAACACTGAAGCTTTCTTT
- | TRBJ2-1 | TRBD2 | TRBV11-3 | CASSRKGLAGSNEQFF | TGTGCCAGCAGCCGAAAGGGACTAGCGGGATCCAATGAGCAGTTCTTC
- | TRBJ2-3 | - | TRBV9 | CASSGTVQDTQYF | TGTGCCAGCAGCGGGACAGTCCAAGATACGCAGTATTTT
- | TRBJ2-1 | - | TRBV11-1 | CASSTPSDEQFF | TGTGCCAGCAGCACCCCTAGCGATGAGCAGTTCTTC
- | TRBJ1-1 | - | TRBV10-3 | CAISESLGRETEAFF | TGTGCCATCAGTGAGTCACTGGGGAGGGAGACTGAAGCTTTCTTT
- | TRBJ2-1 | TRBD2 | TRBV6-5 | CASRTLGTSDDEQFF | TGTGCCAGCAGAACCTTGGGGACTAGCGACGATGAGCAGTTCTTC
- | TRBJ2-3 | - | TRBV7-9 | CASSPGLSTDTQYF | TGTGCCAGCAGCCCGGGACTTAGCACAGATACGCAGTATTTT
once | TRBJ1-1 | - | TRBV11-3 | CASSWDTMNTEAFF | TGTGCCAGCAGCTGGGACACCATGAACACTGAAGCTTTCTTT
- | TRBJ1-5 | - | TRBV6-2/TRBV6-3 | CASSYVAGSNQPQHF | TGTGCCAGCAGTTACGTGGCAGGGAGCAATCAGCCCCAGCATTTT
- | TRBJ2-7 | TRBD1 | TRBV4-2 | CASSQEGPGTGDSYEQYF | TGTGCCAGCAGCCAAGAGGGGCCGGGGACAGGGGACTCCTACGAGCAGTACTTC
- | TRBJ1-2 | TRBD1 | TRBV5-1 | CASSYAGGNNYGYTF | TGCGCCAGCAGCTACGCAGGGGGGAACAACTATGGCTACACCTTC
- | TRBJ2-3 | TRBD2 | TRBV5-6 | CASSRAGPIYTQYF | TGTGCCAGCAGCCGAGCGGGGCCAATCTATACGCAGTATTTT
- | TRBJ1-2 | TRBD1 | TRBV5-4 | CASSFLEGAGYTF | TGTGCCAGCAGCTTTCTTGAGGGGGCTGGCTACACCTTC
- | TRBJ2-3 | TRBD2 | TRBV4-2 | CASSGVAGGQDTQYF | TGTGCCAGCAGCGGGGTAGCGGGGGGCCAAGATACGCAGTATTTT
- | TRBJ2-1 | - | TRBV5-6 | CASSAQGGLLGEQFF | TGTGCCAGCAGCGCCCAGGGGGGCCTCCTCGGTGAGCAGTTCTTC
- | TRBJ1-2 | TRBD1 | TRBV18 | CASSPPRTGGGYGYTF | TGTGCCAGCTCACCACCGAGGACAGGGGGCGGCTATGGCTACACCTTC
- | TRBJ2-3 | TRBD1 | TRBV11-2 | CASSIQGALADTQYF | TGTGCCAGCAGCATACAGGGGGCCTTGGCAGATACGCAGTATTTT
- | TRBJ1-6 | - | TRBV27 | CASSLDNPYNSPLHF | TGTGCCAGCAGTTTGGACAACCCCTATAATTCACCCCTCCACTTT
- | TRBJ1-3 | - | TRBV10-2 | CASSEQGFGNTIYF | TGCGCCAGCAGTGAGCAGGGATTTGGAAACACCATATATTTT
- | TRBJ2-7 | TRBD1 | TRBV19 | CASSILGQGASEQYF | TGTGCCAGTAGTATTTTGGGACAGGGGGCCTCCGAGCAGTACTTC
once | TRBJ1-2 | - | TRBV27 | CASSLSSGVTNYGYTF | TGTGCCAGCAGTTTATCGTCAGGGGTTACTAACTATGGCTACACCTTC
- | TRBJ2-5 | - | TRBV14 | CASSHNTGWQTQYF | TGTGCCAGCAGCCATAACACAGGGTGGCAGACCCAGTACTTC
- | TRBJ2-3 | - | TRBV30 | CALVEGPVPTDTQYF | TGTGCCCTCGTAGAGGGCCCCGTTCCCACAGATACGCAGTATTTT
- | TRBJ1-6 | TRBD1 | TRBV18 | CASSPDRASPLHF | TGTGCCAGCTCACCGGACAGGGCCTCACCCCTCCACTTT
- | TRBJ2-3 | - | TRBV11-3 | CASSIPGHPTDTQYF | TGTGCCAGCAGCATACCGGGACATCCCACAGATACGCAGTATTTT
- | TRBJ1-2 | TRBD1 | TRBV24-1 | CATGPTGQEGDGYTF | TGTGCCACCGGCCCGACGGGACAGGAAGGGGATGGCTACACCTTC
- | TRBJ2-7 | TRBD1 | TRBV5-1 | CASGPGQGTYEQYF | TGCGCCAGCGGACCGGGACAGGGAACCTACGAGCAGTACTTC
- | TRBJ2-3 | - | TRBV5-6 | CASSPAGVYTQYF | TGTGCCAGCAGTCCCGCCGGGGTTTATACGCAGTATTTT
- | TRBJ2-7 | TRBD2 | TRBV6-6 | CASSNSGGTYEQYF | TGTGCCAGCAGTAATAGCGGGGGGACCTACGAGCAGTACTTC
- | TRBJ1-3 | - | TRBV10-2 | CASRAGSSGNTIYF | TGCGCCAGCAGGGCCGGGAGCTCTGGAAACACCATATATTTT
- | TRBJ1-2 | TRBD1 | TRBV10-3 | CAFREGQGIGNYGYTF | TGTGCCTTCCGAGAAGGACAGGGAATAGGGAACTATGGCTACACCTTC
- | TRBJ1-6 | TRBD1 | TRBV11-2 | CASSPGQGDNSPLHF | TGTGCCAGCAGCCCGGGACAGGGGGATAATTCACCCCTCCACTTT
- | TRBJ1-2 | TRBD1 | TRBV7-9 | CASSLGTGSDGVYTF | TGTGCCAGCAGCTTGGGGACAGGTTCGGATGGGGTATACACCTTC
- | TRBJ1-1 | - | TRBV7-8 | CASSLVLGSEAFF | TGTGCCAGCAGCTTAGTGTTGGGCAGTGAAGCTTTCTTT
- | TRBJ2-3 | - | TRBV11-3 | CASSFGADTQYF | TGTGCCAGCAGCTTCGGGGCAGATACGCAGTATTTT
- | TRBJ1-2 | TRBD1 | TRBV19 | CASSPTGGYGYTF | TGTGCCAGTAGCCCTACAGGGGGCTATGGCTACACCTTC
- | TRBJ2-3 | TRBD2 | TRBV14 | CASSQDLKRGSAYTQYF | TGTGCCAGCAGCCAAGATCTTAAGCGGGGGTCCGCTTATACGCAGTATTTT
- | TRBJ1-1 | TRBD1 | TRBV7-3 | CASSLETGRIAFF | TGTGCCAGCAGCTTAGAGACAGGGAGGATAGCTTTCTTT
- | TRBJ2-3 | TRBD2 | TRBV7-2 | CASSKTSGGAGDTQYF | TGTGCCAGCAGCAAGACTAGCGGGGGGGCAGGAGATACGCAGTATTTT
- | TRBJ2-2 | - | TRBV4-2 | CASSQERQTGELFF | TGTGCCAGCAGCCAAGAACGACAGACCGGGGAGCTGTTTTTT
- | TRBJ1-3 | TRBD1 | TRBV25-1 | CASSGAGTVRNTIYF | TGTGCCAGCAGTGGCGCCGGGACAGTGAGAAACACCATATATTTT
- | TRBJ2-7 | - | TRBV7-2 | CASSLRSIYEQYF | TGTGCCAGCAGCTTACGGAGTATCTACGAGCAGTACTTC
- | TRBJ1-2 | - | TRBV28 | CASSLRHVNYGYTF | TGTGCCAGCAGTTTAAGACATGTCAACTATGGCTACACCTTC
- | TRBJ1-2 | TRBD1 | TRBV7-2 | CASSANRQGIGTYGYTF | TGTGCCAGCAGCGCAAACCGACAGGGGATCGGAACCTATGGCTACACCTTC
- | TRBJ2-3 | TRBD2 | TRBV18 | CASSLLAGATDTQYF | TGTGCCAGCTCACTACTAGCGGGGGCCACAGATACGCAGTATTTT
- | TRBJ2-5 | - | TRBV30 | CAWTTGLHQQETQYF | TGTGCCTGGACGACAGGACTCCATCAGCAAGAGACCCAGTACTTC